The next 11 T cell receptor beta chains were all read from a single sample in a study of tumor-infiltrating lymphocytes in primary liver carcinoma. Starting from approximately 0.45 ug of total RNA, TCR beta cDNA was produced with a primer in the constant region. Slightly modified ARM-PCR with three nested multiplex PCR rounds yielded TCR beta libraries. Two initial PCR rounds of around 10 cycles each paired TRBV1-TRBV30 forward primers with a C-beta reverse primer. TCRdb reprocessed the multiplex PCR reads via MiXCR and lists one record per CDR3 protein. The data hold fewer than 350,000 distinct CDR3 sequences, with approximately 60% observed a single time. Germline DNA was extracted alongside blood RNA, which was obtained from unsorted whole blood. Sequencing input: peripheral blood. These receptors all stem from a middle-aged man with primary liver carcinoma and hepatitis B virus infection.

This clonotype was detected a few times. This chain connects TRBV12-3 or TRBV12-4 to TRBJ1-6; no firm D call. Trimming took 5 bases from V and 8 from J, leaving 13 bases between them. The CDR3 extends over 14 amino acids. The CDR3 coding sequence is TGTGCCAGCAGTCCAACCCGGACTCATTCACCCCTCCACTTT. Translated: CASSPTRTHSPLHF.

Details on this clonotype: This may come from a read error, since a much larger clone is one base off. This chain connects TRBV12-3 or TRBV12-4 to TRBJ2-2, with a possible D match to TRBD1 (7 bases). This CDR3 region has 13 residues. V lost 5 bases and J 7 bases, leaving 11 bases between the germline ends. CDR3 in amino acids: CASSPRGVGELFF. The CDR3, as DNA: TGTGCCAGCAGTCCCAGGGGGGTCGGGGAGCTGTTTTTT.

About this clonotype: A much larger clonotype is one base distant, so this may be a read error. The V gene is TRBV5-4, the J gene TRBJ2-3, with 8 bases identical to TRBD2. The ends lost 6 bases at V and 0 bases at J; junction bases unmatched: 9. CDR1 SGHNT and CDR2 YYREEE come from the germline V gene (reference sequence). The CDR3 contains 16 residues. The CDR3 bases are TGTGCCAGCACCCCGGGGGGGCGGGGGAGCACAGATACGCAGTATTTT. This sequence encodes CASTPGGRGSTDTQYF.

This CDR3 reads CASSEGGSAGHEQFF. The CDR3 DNA reads as TGTGCCAGCAGTGAGGGCGGGAGCGCAGGCCATGAGCAGTTCTTC. V gene TRBV2 combines with J gene TRBJ2-1, with TRBD2 matching 7 bases. Trimming took 3 bases from V and 8 from J; bases not matched to a gene: 10. Germline V lookup: CDR1 SNHLY, CDR2 FYNNEI. The CDR3 extends over 15 amino acids.

In regard to this clonotype: A much larger clone sits a single nucleotide away, making a read error possible. This CDR3 is missing its conserved last phenylalanine or tryptophan, likely due to a read error. The chain recombines TRBV29-1 with TRBJ1-1; weak D call: TRBD1 (5 bases). Trimming took 1 base from V and 5 from J, leaving 11 bases between them. The CDR3 covers 13 residues. Looked up from germline, CDR1 is SQVTM and CDR2 is ANQGSEA. CDR3 sequence: CSVEVQRGTEAFI. CDR3 coding DNA: TGCAGCGTTGAAGTACAGAGGGGAACTGAAGCTTTCATT.

This clonotype has ten or more counts. This chain joins TRBV29-1 and TRBJ2-7; the D gene is possibly TRBD2 (6 bases). Germline CDR1 is SQVTM and CDR2 is ANQGSEA. The CDR3 totals 12 residues. V lost 1 base and J 6 bases, leaving 10 bases between the germline ends. The CDR3 sequence: CSVEVQGGEQYF. DNA of the CDR3: TGCAGCGTTGAAGTGCAGGGAGGCGAGCAGTACTTC.

A note on this clonotype: Just one base apart from a much larger clone, this may be a read error. The CDR3 sequence is CAGSVQYTDTQYF. The CDR3 DNA is TGCGCCGGCAGTGTGCAGTACACAGATACGCAGTATTTT. J is TRBJ2-3 and V is TRBV10-2; D is unclear. This CDR3 region has 13 residues. The germline V gene has CDR1 WSHSY and CDR2 SAAADI.

Concerning this clonotype: The junction and the germline gene differ at one end; a read error may be behind it. J is TRBJ2-2 and V is TRBV5-5; 11 bases line up with TRBD2. The CDR3 covers 16 residues. CDR1 and CDR2 (germline): SGHKS, YYEKEE (reference sequence). CDR3: CVSSRTSGSNTGELFF. The CDR3 bases are TGTGTCAGCAGCCGGACTAGCGGGTCGAACACCGGGGAGCTGTTTTTT.

The chain uses TRBV6-1 and TRBJ1-5, with D possibly TRBD1 on 6 matching bases. V gave up 3 bases and J gave up 9 bases, with 12 bases separating them. The length of the CDR3 is 13 residues. Looked up from germline, CDR1 is MNHNS and CDR2 is SASEGT. The CDR3 loop is CASSETGEAPQHF. DNA of the CDR3: TGTGCCAGCAGTGAGACAGGCGAGGCGCCCCAGCATTTT.

A note on this clonotype: This may come from a read error, since a much larger clone is one base off. V gene TRBV7-8 combines with J gene TRBJ2-6; 7 nucleotides line up with TRBD1. This CDR3 spans 18 amino acids. The V gene's germline CDR1 is SGHVS and CDR2 FQNEAQ. CDR3 loop: CASIPDGQDGYGANALTF. CDR3 DNA: TGTGCCAGCATCCCAGACGGACAGGACGGCTATGGGGCCAACGCCCTGACTTTC.

Concerning this clonotype: The CDR3 does not end in the conserved phenylalanine or tryptophan, so this is likely a read error. The chain employs TRBV11-2 and TRBJ1-4; D call uncertain. V was clipped by 1 base and J by 5 bases, with 11 bases between them. CDR3 length equals 15 residues. The germline CDR1 and CDR2 sequences are SGHAT and FQNNGV. The CDR3 nucleotides read TGTGCCAGCAGCTTAGGGGCCACCATGAATGAAAAACTGTTTATT. It encodes CASSLGATMNEKLFI.